These 27 T cell receptor beta chains were sequenced from one sample in a study of T cells after somatic rescue of genetic block (dated by TCRdb to the early 2020s). Receptor amplification or capture employed the immunoSEQ multiplex PCR assay. TCRdb took over this immuneACCESS table, retaining in-frame rearrangements with V and J assigned. Such tables are incomplete; in checked studies, under half of the missing clones stem from an unresolved V gene, and the remainder is unexplained. The sample data list about 63,000 clones, and 90% to 95% of these were observed just once. Approximately 3% of the sample is taken by the ten largest. Sequencing used peripheral blood mononuclear cells (PBMCs). The receptors stem from a man in his forties or fifties.

V usage is TRBV29-1 and J usage is TRBJ1-2; a possible D gene is TRBD1 (5 bases). V lost 5 bases to trimming and J lost 4 bases, with 11 bases between them. Germline-derived CDR1 and CDR2 are SQVTM and ANQGSEA. The CDR3 runs 12 residues. CDR3 DNA: TGCAGCGTTAGGGACGCCGCCTATGGCTACACCTTC. This sequence encodes CSVRDAAYGYTF.

The rearrangement links TRBV10-3 to TRBJ2-1, with D unclear. Germline V gives CDR1 ENHRY, CDR2 SYGVKD. This CDR3 has 15 amino acids. The germline V and J ends were trimmed by 4 bases and 2 bases, with 12 bases remaining between them. The CDR3 nucleotides are TGTGCCATCAGTGCCCAAGTAGGCCCCTACAATGAGCAGTTCTTC. Amino acids: CAISAQVGPYNEQFF.

The J gene is TRBJ2-7, the V gene TRBV6-5; D is perhaps TRBD1 (6 bases). This CDR3 has 14 amino acids. Trimming removed 0 bases at V and 3 bases at J, with 9 bases between. Germline V gene sequence: CDR1 MNHEY, CDR2 SVGAGI. The DNA for the CDR3 is TGTGCCAGCAGTTACTCCGGACAGAACTACGAGCAGTACTTC. Protein: CASSYSGQNYEQYF.

Points on this clone: An end of the junction differs from the germline gene, which may be a read error. The rearrangement joins TRBV7-7 to TRBJ2-5; maybe TRBD1 (6 bases). Germline CDR1 is SSHAT and CDR2 is FNYEAQ (reference sequence). This CDR3 is built from 14 residues. In DNA, the CDR3 is TGTGCTAGCAGCTTAGCCAGGGGTCGTGAGACCCAGTACTTC. It translates to CASSLARGRETQYF.

The V call is TRBV29-1, the J call TRBJ2-7; D gene uncertain. This CDR3 spans 13 amino acids. CDR1 is SQVTM and CDR2 is ANQGSEA in the germline V gene. V was clipped by 4 bases and J by 2 bases, with 12 bases between them. The CDR3 DNA sequence: TGCAGCGTTGCGCCGGGTGTCACCTACGAGCAGTACTTC. Its translation: CSVAPGVTYEQYF.

CDR3 coding DNA: TGCGCCAGCAGCCCGGGACACGGGGCCTACGAGCAGTACTTC. Residues: CASSPGHGAYEQYF. This sequence joins TRBV5-1 and TRBJ2-7, with a tentative D call TRBD1 (6 bases). Looked up from germline, CDR1 is SGHRS and CDR2 is YFSETQ. V lost 4 bases to trimming and J lost 2 bases, with 13 bases between them. This CDR3 contains 14 residues.

The gene calls are TRBV7-8 and TRBJ1-2, with D maybe TRBD1 (5 bases). The CDR3 consists of 13 residues. Trimming shortened V by 3 bases and J by 4 bases, and 9 bases separated the two germline ends. The germline gives CDR1 SGHVS, CDR2 FQNEAQ. The CDR3 DNA is TGTGCCAGCAGCTTGACAGAGCGCTATGGCTACACCTTC. This translates into CASSLTERYGYTF.

This sequence joins TRBV6-6 and TRBJ1-3; TRBD1 is a possible D gene (5 bases). This CDR3 is built from 15 residues. V gave up 7 bases and J gave up 2 bases, with 15 bases separating them. Germline CDR1 is MNHNY and CDR2 is SVGAGI (reference sequence). This CDR3 is CASKPGRSTGNTIYF. DNA of the CDR3: TGTGCCAGCAAACCGGGACGATCCACTGGAAACACCATATATTTT.

The gene calls are TRBV6-7 and TRBJ2-1; D remains unclear. TRBV6-7 is labeled an ORF, and its function is uncertain. Trimming cost V 4 bases and J 4 bases, with 5 bases left between them. The CDR3 spans 12 residues. The CDR3 reads CASSLEYNEQFF. The CDR3 DNA reads TGTGCCAGCAGTTTAGAGTACAATGAGCAGTTCTTC.

The V call is TRBV27, the J call TRBJ1-4, with unresolved D. V was trimmed by 2 bases and J by 0 bases, leaving 7 bases between them. In germline, CDR1 is MNHEY, CDR2 SMNVEV (reference sequence). The CDR3 runs 15 residues. CDR3 nucleotides: TGTGCCAGCAGTTTACGGTCCGCAACTAATGAAAAACTGTTTTTT. Amino acid sequence: CASSLRSATNEKLFF.

The CDR3 region has the DNA TGTGCCAGCAGAGACGGGACAGGGGAGGAGGACGAGCAGTACTTC. Its translation is CASRDGTGEEDEQYF. This rearrangement joins TRBV6-1 to TRBJ2-7, with 10 bases fitting TRBD1. The V segment lost 6 bases and the J segment 5 bases; nucleotides outside the gene matches: 10. Germline V gene sequence: CDR1 MNHNS, CDR2 SASEGT. CDR3 length: 15 amino acids.

This clone has only one observation. V and J are TRBV7-8 and TRBJ1-1; 7 nucleotides align to TRBD1. Germline V gives CDR1 SGHVS, CDR2 FQNEAQ. The CDR3 is 15 amino acids. Germline trimming cut 1 base from V and 8 bases from J; bases unmatched to any gene: 10. The CDR3 sequence: CASSLGGTPGGEAFF. CDR3 coding DNA: TGTGCCAGCAGCTTAGGCGGGACTCCAGGGGGGGAAGCTTTCTTT.

This sequence joins TRBV23-1 and TRBJ2-5; D is perhaps TRBD1 (6 bases). TRBV23-1 is given ORF status, its function remaining uncertain. The V end was cut by 4 bases, the J end by 5 bases, with 11 bases between. The CDR3 covers 13 residues. In DNA form, the CDR3 reads TGCGCCAGCAGTCGACCAGGGGTCGAGACCCAGTACTTC. It is translated as CASSRPGVETQYF.

This chain links TRBV5-8 with TRBJ1-1, with unresolved D. The CDR3 has 13 residues. V lost 5 bases and J 0 bases, leaving 8 bases between the germline ends. Germline V gene sequence: CDR1 SGHTS, CDR2 YDEGEE. The DNA of the CDR3 is TGTGCCAGCAGGGAAGTGCTGAACACTGAAGCTTTCTTT. It codes for CASREVLNTEAFF.

This clone occurred a few times. V and J are TRBV6-6 and TRBJ1-5; D is possibly TRBD1 (6 bases). The CDR3 runs to 15 residues. Looked up from germline, CDR1 is MNHNY and CDR2 is SVGAGI (reference sequence). V was pared by 6 bases and J by 4 bases, with 16 bases between. CDR3 residues: CASSLQGQLNQPQHF. The CDR3 coding sequence is TGTGCCAGCAGCCTACAGGGTCAGCTAAATCAGCCCCAGCATTTT.

There are a few counts of this clone. The V gene is TRBV6-1, the J gene TRBJ2-7, with 12 bases matching TRBD2. The germline V gene encodes CDR1 MNHNS and CDR2 SASEGT. Trimming at V came to 3 bases and at J to 3 bases, leaving 3 bases not matched to a gene. CDR3 length equals 15 residues. CDR3 in DNA: TGTGCCAGCAGTGACTGGGGACTAGCGGGCTACGAGCAGTACTTC. Its protein is CASSDWGLAGYEQYF.

Comments on this clone: The germline gene is not matched at one end of the junction; a read error may be the cause. V is TRBV28 and J is TRBJ2-7; unclear D gene. This CDR3 comprises 12 residues. Per germline, CDR1 MDHEN and CDR2 SYDVKM. The CDR3 loop reads CASSPRWSDPFF. CDR3 coding DNA: TGTGCCAGCAGTCCCCGTTGGAGCGACCCATTCTTC.

The CDR3 DNA sequence: TGTGCCAGCAGTGCCCTCGGGGTTGGCCACGAGCAGTACTTC. Its translation: CASSALGVGHEQYF. This chain joins TRBV6-5 and TRBJ2-7, with D maybe TRBD2 (5 bases). Trimming took off 5 bases at V and 5 bases at J, with 16 bases between the two ends. Germline V CDR1 and CDR2: MNHEY, SVGAGI. The CDR3 has 14 amino acids.

This chain links TRBV13 with TRBJ2-1, with D tentatively TRBD2 (5 bases). The germline V and J ends were trimmed by 1 base and 4 bases, with 5 bases remaining between them. Germline V gene data show CDR1 as PRHDT and CDR2 as FYEKMQ (reference sequence). The CDR3 sequence is 13 residues long. CDR3 nucleotide sequence: TGTGCCAGCAGCTTAGTAGCGTACAATGAGCAGTTCTTC. It encodes CASSLVAYNEQFF. Variable domain in full (rest from reference TRBV13 and TRBJ2-1): AAGVIQSPRHLIKEKRETATLKCYPIPRHDTVYWYQQGPGQDPQFLISFYEKMQSDKGSIPDRFSAQQFSDYHSELNMSSLELGDSALYFCASSLVAYNEQFFGPGTRLTVL.

The chain is built from TRBV19 and TRBJ2-1; 9 bases align to TRBD2. The V and J ends lost 5 bases and 2 bases, in that order; junction bases with no gene match: 7. There are 16 residues in the CDR3. Germline V CDR1 and CDR2: LNHDA, SQIVND (reference sequence). CDR3: CASSRASGTAYNEQFF. The CDR3 nucleotides read TGTGCCAGTAGTCGAGCTAGCGGGACCGCCTACAATGAGCAGTTCTTC.

V gene TRBV6-6 combines with J gene TRBJ2-7; 7 positions match TRBD2. CDR1 is MNHNY, CDR2 SVGAGI, per germline (reference sequence). The length of the CDR3 is 14 residues. With V trimmed by 6 bases and J by 2 bases, 7 bases remained unmatched. CDR3 amino acids: CASSRTRNAYEQYF. The CDR3 region has the DNA TGTGCCAGCAGCCGGACTAGAAACGCCTACGAGCAGTACTTC.

V and J are TRBV25-1 and TRBJ1-2; D is possibly TRBD1 (6 bases). Germline V gene data show CDR1 as MGHDK and CDR2 as SYGVNS. This CDR3 has 14 residues. Trimming pared 2 bases from V and 4 bases from J, leaving 11 bases between. In nucleotides, the CDR3 is TGTGCCAGCAGTGAACAGGGGCTTGGCTATGGCTACACCTTC. This sequence encodes CASSEQGLGYGYTF.

The chain links TRBV19 to TRBJ1-2, with 10 nucleotides matching TRBD1. Germline V CDR1 and CDR2: LNHDA, SQIVND (reference sequence). The V and J ends lost 1 base and 7 bases, in that order; junction bases with no gene match: 9. The CDR3 has 16 amino acids. The CDR3 loop is CASSIARTGGVRGYTF. The CDR3 region has the DNA TGTGCCAGTAGTATAGCCCGGACAGGGGGAGTACGTGGCTACACCTTC.

V gene TRBV7-2 combines with J gene TRBJ2-7; TRBD2 aligns across 11 bases. The CDR3 is made up of 16 amino acids. The germline gives CDR1 SGHTA, CDR2 FQGNSA. The J segment lost 4 bases and the V segment lost 0 bases, leaving 5 bases of the junction unmatched. CDR3 residues: CASSLARLAGGYEQYF. The CDR3 DNA is TGTGCCAGCAGCTTAGCCCGCCTAGCGGGAGGATACGAGCAGTACTTC. The full variable domain, completed using reference TRBV7-2 and TRBJ2-7, is GAGVSQSPSNKVTEKGKDVELRCDPISGHTALYWYRQSLGQGLEFLIYFQGNSAPDKSGLPSDRFSAERTGGSVSTLTIQRTQQEDSAVYLCASSLARLAGGYEQYFGPGTRLTVT.

CDR3 sequence (DNA): TGTGCCAGCAGCTTAATCTCTCTGAACACTGAAGCTTTCTTT. Its translation is CASSLISLNTEAFF. The J gene is TRBJ1-1, the V gene TRBV7-9; D is unclear. Germline V gene data show CDR1 as SEHNR and CDR2 as FQNEAQ (reference sequence). The CDR3 contains 14 residues. Trimming shortened V by 2 bases and J by 0 bases, and 7 bases separated the two germline ends.

The V call is TRBV6-4, the J call TRBJ1-1, with TRBD1 matching over 8 bases. Germline V lookup: CDR1 MRHNA, CDR2 SNTAGT. This CDR3 is 12 amino acids long. Trimming cost V 8 bases and J 7 bases; bases outside gene matches: 6. For the CDR3, the DNA is TGTGCCAGCCTTAACGACAGGGGTGAAGCTTTCTTT. It encodes CASLNDRGEAFF.

The gene calls are TRBV28 and TRBJ2-3, with 11 bases that match TRBD2. The germline V gene encodes CDR1 MDHEN and CDR2 SYDVKM. The V gene end was trimmed by 5 bases and the J gene end by 8 bases; junction bases not matched to a gene: 6. The CDR3 runs 14 residues. Written as DNA, the CDR3 is TGTGCCAGCAGTCCCCAGGGACTAGCGGCTACGCAGTATTTT. Its translation: CASSPQGLAATQYF.